A selection of T cell receptor beta chains follows, all from one sample in a study of human T cells and chemical hapten exposure. MiXCR, run by TCRdb on the RACE reads, gives a single entry per CDR3 protein. The repertoire holds more than 250,000 distinct CDR3 sequences, with around 7% as singletons. The starting material was whole blood, obtained in connection with sensitization to the hapten diphenylcyclopropenone (DPC). These receptors all stem from a man aged 18-30 years with alopecia areata. Some clones in this sample may be carry-over from other donors' samples. Both conserved end residues are part of each CDR3. The D gene is left open where the match is weak. A clone size is listed for some rows: how often the clone was seen (once, few, many), or a class if it is expanded.

TRBJ2-2 NA TRBD1 TRBV7-2 CASNPMDRGTGELFF TGTGCCAGCAACCCGATGGACAGGGGCACCGGGGAGCTGTTTTTT
TRBJ2-7 NA TRBD1 TRBV7-2 CASSALGQGREQYF TGTGCCAGCAGCGCCCTTGGACAGGGCCGCGAGCAGTACTTC
TRBJ1-2 few NA TRBV29-1 CSVDKARGPPDYGYTF TGCAGCGTTGATAAGGCCCGGGGCCCTCCTGACTATGGCTACACCTTC
TRBJ2-2 NA NA TRBV14 CASRQVLNTGELFF TGTGCCAGCAGACAGGTGTTGAACACCGGGGAGCTGTTTTTT
TRBJ1-5 few NA TRBV20-1 CSAARGLGNQPQHF TGCAGTGCAGCTCGGGGGCTTGGCAATCAGCCCCAGCATTTT
TRBJ1-2 many NA TRBV7-9 CASSLSDGYTF TGTGCCAGCAGCCTTTCGGATGGCTACACCTTC
TRBJ2-1 few NA TRBV12-5 CASGLERGAYNEQFF TGTGCTAGTGGTTTGGAGAGAGGGGCCTACAATGAGCAGTTCTTC
TRBJ2-5 NA NA TRBV20-1 CSAREARSFQETQYF TGCAGTGCTAGGGAGGCCAGGTCCTTCCAAGAGACCCAGTACTTC
TRBJ2-5 many NA TRBV5-5 CASSLVGRRYQETQYF TGTGCCAGCAGCTTGGTAGGCAGGAGGTACCAAGAGACCCAGTACTTC
TRBJ2-1 few NA TRBV11-2 CASSFPRGRSSYNEQFF TGTGCCAGCAGCTTCCCCCGCGGCCGAAGCTCCTACAATGAGCAGTTCTTC
TRBJ1-1 few NA TRBV20-1 CSARRTGETEAFF TGCAGTGCTAGACGGACGGGCGAGACTGAAGCTTTCTTT
TRBJ1-2 many TRBD1 TRBV2 CASRRTGTGYGYTF TGTGCCAGCAGGAGGACCGGGACAGGGTATGGCTACACCTTC
TRBJ2-1 NA TRBD2 TRBV18 CASSPISGGSNEQFF TGTGCCAGCTCACCAATTAGCGGGGGGTCCAATGAGCAGTTCTTC
TRBJ1-1 few NA TRBV6-2/TRBV6-3 CAARDGNTEAFF TGTGCCGCCCGGGACGGGAACACTGAAGCTTTCTTT
TRBJ2-5 NA TRBD1 TRBV4-2 CASSQDHQGAYGETQYF TGTGCCAGCAGCCAAGATCACCAGGGGGCGTATGGGGAGACCCAGTACTTC
TRBJ2-5 NA NA TRBV28 CASSILSGLPTETQYF TGTGCCAGCAGTATCCTTTCCGGGTTGCCCACGGAGACCCAGTACTTC
TRBJ1-5 NA NA TRBV10-3 CAISEGRGSDQPQHF TGTGCCATCAGTGAGGGCCGTGGCAGCGATCAGCCCCAGCATTTT
TRBJ1-5 many NA TRBV20-1 CSARAGNQPQHF TGCAGTGCTAGAGCCGGGAATCAGCCCCAGCATTTT
TRBJ2-1 few NA TRBV29-1 CSVGSSPPRYNEQFF TGCAGCGTGGGCTCTTCGCCCCCTCGATACAATGAGCAGTTCTTC
TRBJ2-3 NA NA TRBV6-6 CASSYSGPDTQYF TGTGCCAGCAGTTACTCGGGACCAGATACGCAGTATTTT
TRBJ2-3 few NA TRBV12-3/TRBV12-4 CASRNSADTDTQYF TGTGCCAGCAGAAACAGCGCTGACACAGATACGCAGTATTTT
TRBJ2-7 NA NA TRBV28 CASQDGSSYEQYF TGTGCCAGCCAGGACGGGAGCTCCTACGAGCAGTACTTC
TRBJ2-2 NA TRBD2 TRBV29-1 CSVGAGETTGELFF TGCAGCGTTGGGGCGGGGGAGACCACCGGGGAGCTGTTTTTT
TRBJ2-2 NA NA TRBV29-1 CSVEEGNTGELFF TGCAGCGTTGAAGAGGGAAACACCGGGGAGCTGTTTTTT
TRBJ1-5 many NA TRBV7-8 CASSLAPVNQPQHF TGTGCCAGCAGCTTAGCTCCGGTCAATCAGCCCCAGCATTTT
TRBJ1-1 many TRBD1 TRBV20-1 CSARDWTGNTEAFF TGCAGTGCTAGAGATTGGACAGGGAACACTGAAGCTTTCTTT
TRBJ1-2 many NA TRBV11-2 CASSFLSQEDINYGYTF TGTGCCAGCAGCTTCTTGTCGCAGGAAGATATTAACTATGGCTACACCTTC
TRBJ2-3 NA TRBD1 TRBV29-1 CSVRQGPGTDTQYF TGCAGCGTTCGACAGGGGCCAGGCACAGATACGCAGTATTTT
TRBJ2-5 NA TRBD1 TRBV6-5 CASSYLPGQGEETQYF TGTGCCAGCAGTTACCTGCCGGGACAGGGGGAAGAGACCCAGTACTTC
TRBJ1-1 many NA TRBV7-9 CASSAGNRNTEAFF TGTGCCAGCAGCGCTGGAAATAGGAACACTGAAGCTTTCTTT
TRBJ1-2 few TRBD1 TRBV4-1 CASSQEPGQGAGRGYTF TGCGCCAGCAGCCAAGAACCGGGACAGGGGGCAGGACGTGGCTACACCTTC
TRBJ2-3 many NA TRBV9 CASSPQGGAIGDTQYF TGTGCCAGCAGCCCCCAAGGGGGGGCCATTGGAGATACGCAGTATTTT